The entry that follows covers one TCR beta chain sequence. This receptor's antigen is unknown. No base quality values were provided; no much bigger clone lies one nucleotide off. This sample was taken from a study of shared T cell receptors in the human thymus (dated by TCRdb to the early 2020s). Broadly, across the study: The study investigated the way shared, self-reactive T-cell receptor alpha chains are produced in the human thymus.

Library preparation used the immunoSEQ multiplex PCR assay. The table was pulled from immuneACCESS by TCRdb, which kept in-frame rearrangements only. Such tables lose some clones; where checked, under half of the loss comes from unresolved V genes, and the rest has no known cause. In this sample the table shows roughly 700,000 clones, around 89% of which occur a single time. 0.008% to 0.011% of the sample is in the top ten clones. Clipping removes 3 bases from V and 3 bases from J, with 5 as the unmatched junction base count. The CDR3 goes from the cysteine to the phenylalanine over 15 residues. Of all the DNA, just the CDR3 is kept, 45 bases in frame from base 1. From a lookup of the germline V gene, CDR1 and CDR2 are MDHEN and SYDVKM. These same records also appear under a second study, on human thymus T cells. Drawing on the second study: In Finland, the donors were immunologically healthy infants who were having open corrective cardiac surgery for congenital heart defects. Thymus tissue was collected as surgical resects that were removed during corrective cardiac surgery. Biased V and J gene segment usage appeared to be present in both thymic and peripheral blood repertoires. The related research found that thymic TCR repertoires overlapped highly between unrelated individuals. The study described the TCR alpha and beta repertoires in under ten infant thymus samples and a few matching peripheral blood samples. The cohort included six male and a couple of female infants, with donor ages spanning 7 to 244 days. Thymocytes were released mechanically from tissue and stored at -70 °C as pellets of 10-30 million cells. A QIAsymphony instrument was used to extract genomic DNA from frozen cell pellets. TCRB and TCRAD loci were amplified from a standardized quantity of quality-controlled genomic DNA using the immunoSEQ multiplex PCR assay. The V(D)J region was spanned by amplicons of a length sufficient to cover the CDR3 and to identify V and J genes. Amplicon sequencing was performed on an Illumina platform through the commercial immunoSEQ service. Primer bias and sequencing errors were corrected as previously described, and TCRAD and TCRB were defined on the basis of the IMGT database. Repertoires were analysed with immunoSEQ Analyzer 3.0 and VDJTools, covering basic statistics, V/J segment usage, diversity estimates, rarefaction and pairwise overlap. Diversity was estimated with Chao1, ChaoE, Efron-Thisted, Shannon and inverse Simpson indices, and also on datasets down-sampled to the smallest sample. Repertoire overlap used strict matching of CDR3 nucleotide sequence, V gene and J gene, with Jaccard-based multidimensional scaling clustering. On average, thymus samples gave roughly 740,000 unique TCRB clonotypes, whereas blood samples gave around 80,000.

The V gene is TRBV28 and the J gene is TRBJ2-7, with TRBD1 matching 10 junction bases. This clonotype was obtained from a boy under two years old with a congenital heart defect. Donor details come from another sample of the same person, matched by shared clones. Sample: thymocytes. The sequenced DNA: TGTGCCAGCAGTTTGGACAGGGGGGGTCTCTACGAGCAGTACTTC. The translation is CASSLDRGGLYEQYF.